The 25 T cell receptor beta chains presented below share a single source sample, sequenced in a study of response to subunit inactivated influenza vaccine. MiXCR, applied by TCRdb to the RT-PCR reads, yields one record per CDR3 protein. The sample holds a few hundred thousand distinct CDR3 sequences, 20% to 25% seen once. Here the sequenced sample was PBMCs from blood, taken about 20 months after vaccination. These receptors originate from a man between 50 and 70 years old who received an inactivated influenza vaccine.

The V call is TRBV4-1, the J call TRBJ1-1; TRBD1 agrees at 8 bases. This CDR3 contains 16 residues. V lost 4 bases to trimming and J lost 0 bases; unmatched junction nucleotides: 7. Per the germline V gene, CDR1 is MGHRA and CDR2 is YSYEKL. The CDR3 coding sequence is TGCGCCAGCAGCCGTATTTTGGGACAGGTGAACACTGAAGCTTTCTTT. It codes for CASSRILGQVNTEAFF.

This clonotype was detected only a few times. This chain links TRBV6-5 with TRBJ2-2, with no clear D. Trimming took 0 bases from V and 0 from J, leaving 11 bases between them. This CDR3 region has 17 residues. CDR1 and CDR2 (germline): MNHEY, SVGAGI. Written as DNA, the CDR3 is TGTGCCAGCAGTTACTCTATTGCGTTCGCGAACACCGGGGAGCTGTTTTTT. This gives the protein CASSYSIAFANTGELFF.

Concerning this clonotype: A single base separates this from a much larger clone, so it may be a read error. V usage is TRBV12-3 or TRBV12-4 and J usage is TRBJ1-5; D gene ambiguous. V lost 7 bases, J lost 0 bases, and 16 bases lay in between. This CDR3 comprises 16 residues. The DNA for the CDR3 is TGTGCCAGCAATTTGGGCCGCTACAATAGCAATCAGCCCCAGCATTTT. Translating gives CASNLGRYNSNQPQHF.

This clonotype occurred a few times. This rearrangement joins TRBV12-3 or TRBV12-4 to TRBJ1-5, with 7 nucleotides matching TRBD1. The CDR3 is 14 amino acids. V was clipped by 4 bases and J by 1 base; unmatched bases: 1. The CDR3 sequence is CASSSGQSNQPQHF. Written as DNA, the CDR3 is TGTGCCAGCAGTTCGGGACAGAGCAATCAGCCCCAGCATTTT.

This chain links TRBV13 with TRBJ1-2; 10 nucleotides match TRBD1. Germline V gene sequence: CDR1 PRHDT, CDR2 FYEKMQ (reference sequence). CDR3 length: 16 amino acids. With 5 bases clipped from V and 6 bases from J, the junction kept 12 bases outside the gene matches. Here the CDR3 DNA reads TGTGCCAGCAGCACGGGGACAGGGGTTCCAAGCGATGGCTACACCTTC. Translated: CASSTGTGVPSDGYTF.

The J gene is TRBJ1-6, the V gene TRBV3-1; weak D call: TRBD1 (6 bases). The CDR3 is 15 residues long. V shed 4 bases and J shed 7 bases, with 14 bases lying between them. The germline CDR1 and CDR2 sequences are LGHDT and YNNKEL (reference sequence). DNA for the CDR3: TGTGCCAGCAGCCCTTCAAACACAGGGAATTCACCCCTCCACTTT. Translated: CASSPSNTGNSPLHF. Filled out from reference TRBV3-1 and TRBJ1-6, the complete variable domain reads DTAVSQTPKYLVTQMGNDKSIKCEQNLGHDTMYWYKQDSKKFLKIMFSYNNKELIINETVPNRFSPKSPDKAHLNLHINSLELGDSAVYFCASSPSNTGNSPLHFGNGTRLTVT.

This clonotype was recorded at least ten times. The chain recombines TRBV12-3 or TRBV12-4 with TRBJ1-1, with D tentatively TRBD1 (6 bases). Trimming cost V 7 bases and J 0 bases, with 15 bases left between them. The CDR3 is 15 residues long. In DNA, the CDR3 is TGTGCCAGCAATACGTACAGGGACTTGAACACTGAAGCTTTCTTT. It specifies CASNTYRDLNTEAFF.

This clonotype was observed a handful of times. Written as DNA, the CDR3 is TGTGCCAGCAGCCCCCAAGGGATCAGCTCCTACGAGCAGTACTTC. Protein: CASSPQGISSYEQYF. V usage is TRBV3-1 and J usage is TRBJ2-7; no clear D gene. Germline V gene data show CDR1 as LGHDT and CDR2 as YNNKEL (reference sequence). V dropped 4 bases and J dropped 0 bases, with 13 bases sitting between them. The CDR3 covers 15 residues.

The chain joins TRBV7-6 to TRBJ1-2; TRBD1 might be the D (5 bases). Germline V gene lookup returns CDR1 SGHVS and CDR2 FNYEAQ. The CDR3 sequence is 16 residues long. Trimming left V 0 bases short and J 0 bases short, with 11 bases between. The chain's CDR3 is CASSLASGPANYGYTF. The CDR3 DNA follows: TGTGCCAGCAGCTTAGCGTCGGGACCAGCTAACTATGGCTACACCTTC.

For the CDR3, the DNA is TGCGCCAGCAGCCCCTCCGGGACTAGCGGTAGCACAGATACGCAGTATTTT. It codes for CASSPSGTSGSTDTQYF. V and J are TRBV5-1 and TRBJ2-3; 11 nucleotides agree with TRBD2. This CDR3 region has 17 residues. Trimming cost V 4 bases and J 0 bases; bases outside gene matches: 7. Germline V lookup: CDR1 SGHRS, CDR2 YFSETQ.

This clonotype was counted between two and nine times. In DNA form, the CDR3 reads TGCAGTGCTAGAGATGGATTCCAGGGGTTAGTTCAGCCCCAGCATTTT. Translated: CSARDGFQGLVQPQHF. The rearrangement joins TRBV20-1 to TRBJ1-5, with a weak D call TRBD1 (6 bases). The germline gives CDR1 DFQATT, CDR2 SNEGSKA (reference sequence). This CDR3 is built from 16 residues. Trimming removed 0 bases at V and 6 bases at J, with 18 bases between.

J is TRBJ1-1 and V is TRBV4-3, with D unclear. The CDR3 runs to 15 residues. Per germline, CDR1 LGHNA and CDR2 YSLEER. V dropped 0 bases and J dropped 3 bases, with 11 bases sitting between them. Here the CDR3 DNA reads TGCGCCAGCAGCCAAGATTTGTTGTATGACACTGAAGCTTTCTTT. Its protein product is CASSQDLLYDTEAFF.

The CDR3 DNA sequence: TGCGCCAGCAGCTGGACGGGGGTGGATACGCAGTATTTT. Translation gives CASSWTGVDTQYF. The V and J genes are TRBV5-1 and TRBJ2-3, with D perhaps TRBD2 (6 bases). Germline-derived CDR1 and CDR2 are SGHRS and YFSETQ. The CDR3 contains 13 residues. Trimming cost V 3 bases and J 6 bases, with 11 bases left between them.

The chain joins TRBV29-1 to TRBJ2-1, with D perhaps TRBD1 (6 bases). Germline CDR1 is SQVTM and CDR2 is ANQGSEA. Trimming removed 3 bases at V and 3 bases at J, with 12 bases between. CDR3 length equals 14 residues. CDR3 protein: CSVEGDIYYNEQFF. The CDR3 DNA reads as TGCAGCGTTGAGGGGGACATCTACTACAATGAGCAGTTCTTC.

The chain carries TRBV7-2 and TRBJ2-1; no reliable D call. With 3 bases removed from V and 9 bases from J, the gap between germline ends came to 6 bases. CDR3 size: 11 residues. The germline V gene encodes CDR1 SGHTA and CDR2 FQGNSA. The CDR3 loop reads CASSFMSEQFF. The CDR3 nucleotides read TGTGCCAGCAGCTTTATGAGTGAGCAGTTCTTC. The whole variable domain, filled in from reference TRBV7-2 and TRBJ2-1, reads GAGVSQSPSNKVTEKGKDVELRCDPISGHTALYWYRQSLGQGLEFLIYFQGNSAPDKSGLPSDRFSAERTGGSVSTLTIQRTQQEDSAVYLCASSFMSEQFFGPGTRLTVL.

The sample holds one count of this clonotype. The J gene is TRBJ2-7, the V gene TRBV7-8; weak D call: TRBD2 (6 bases). The ends were cut back, 5 bases at V and 6 bases at J, with 26 bases in the middle. This CDR3 is built from 17 residues. Germline V gene lookup returns CDR1 SGHVS and CDR2 FQNEAQ. As DNA, the CDR3 is TGTGCCAGCAGCATTGGGGGGAGAGGCGAGTACCGCTCCGAGCAGTACTTC. Protein product: CASSIGGRGEYRSEQYF.

The rearrangement uses TRBV7-2 and TRBJ2-1; D is possibly TRBD2 (5 bases). With 5 bases removed from V and 3 bases from J, the gap between germline ends came to 14 bases. This CDR3 has 15 residues. Germline values: CDR1 SGHTA, CDR2 FQGNSA. CDR3 DNA: TGTGCCAGCAGCCCGTCCAAGGCGGGCTACAATGAGCAGTTCTTC. This translates into CASSPSKAGYNEQFF.

In this sample, this clonotype turned up many times. The rearrangement uses TRBV2 and TRBJ1-2; unclear D gene. The CDR3 consists of 14 residues. Trimming cost V 1 base and J 2 bases, with 8 bases left between them. Germline CDR1 is SNHLY and CDR2 is FYNNEI. The CDR3 DNA sequence: TGTGCCAGCAGTGAAGTGGTTATAAACTATGGCTACACCTTC. Residues: CASSEVVINYGYTF.

Concerning this clonotype itself: The junction shows a germline mismatch at one end, possibly a read error. The genes are TRBV3-1 and TRBJ1-2; unclear D gene. From germline, CDR1 is LGHDT and CDR2 YNNKEL (reference sequence). The CDR3 totals 12 residues. The CDR3: CASSQDFGKRVF. In DNA, the CDR3 is TGTGCCAGCAGCCAAGATTTCGGGAAGAGAGTCTTC.

This clonotype came up a few times. This chain links TRBV7-9 with TRBJ1-5; no definite D call. The CDR3 extends over 16 amino acids. Germline V gives CDR1 SEHNR, CDR2 FQNEAQ (reference sequence). The germline V and J ends were trimmed by 0 bases and 4 bases, with 13 bases remaining between them. CDR3 loop: CASSLAAGSGNQPQHF. CDR3 nucleotides: TGTGCCAGCAGCTTAGCTGCGGGATCGGGGAATCAGCCCCAGCATTTT.

This clonotype appeared many times. V and J are TRBV19 and TRBJ1-5, with TRBD1 matching over 8 bases. This CDR3 has 14 residues. V was clipped by 6 bases and J by 2 bases; unmatched bases: 3. CDR1 and CDR2 from the germline V gene are LNHDA and SQIVND (reference sequence). The CDR3 loop is CASSAGGGNQPQHF. The DNA of the CDR3 is TGTGCCAGTAGCGCAGGGGGCGGCAATCAGCCCCAGCATTTT.

This clonotype was found a few times. The gene calls are TRBV7-9 and TRBJ1-1; perhaps TRBD1 as D (6 bases). Trimming cost V 0 bases and J 4 bases, with 12 bases left between them. The CDR3 loop spans 15 amino acids. CDR1 is SEHNR, CDR2 FQNEAQ, per germline (reference sequence). The CDR3 DNA reads TGTGCCAGCAGCTTAGCCGCGGGGGCGGGCACTGAAGCTTTCTTT. Amino acid sequence: CASSLAAGAGTEAFF.

There are many counts of this clonotype. This chain joins TRBV7-6 and TRBJ2-2; 8 bases map to TRBD2. Trimming removed 1 base from V and 1 base from J; junction bases left unmatched: 8. The CDR3 has 18 amino acids. Germline V gene sequence: CDR1 SGHVS, CDR2 FNYEAQ. The CDR3 spells CASSLESGTSRNTGELFF. In DNA form, the CDR3 reads TGTGCCAGCAGCTTAGAATCCGGGACTAGTAGGAACACCGGGGAGCTGTTTTTT. Complete variable domain (other parts from reference TRBV7-6 and TRBJ2-2): GAGVSQSPRYKVTKRGQDVALRCDPISGHVSLYWYRQALGQGPEFLTYFNYEAQQDKSGLPNDRFSAERPEGSISTLTIQRTEQRDSAMYRCASSLESGTSRNTGELFFGEGSRLTVL.

In this sample, this clonotype turned up a few times. The CDR3 DNA is TGTGCCAGCAGCCAAGGATGGACTAGCGGCCAAGAGACCCAGTACTTC. Its protein product is CASSQGWTSGQETQYF. The chain couples TRBV4-2 to TRBJ2-5; TRBD2 agrees at 10 bases. CDR3 length: 16 residues. Germline V gives CDR1 LGHNA, CDR2 YNFKEQ. The J segment lost 1 base and the V segment lost 1 base, leaving 3 bases of the junction unmatched.

This clonotype showed up just a few times. The chain joins TRBV27 to TRBJ1-4; D might be TRBD1 (5 bases). The CDR3 loop spans 14 amino acids. Between the trimmed V and J ends, which lost 1 base and 3 bases, there was a span of 6 bases. Germline CDR1 and CDR2: MNHEY and SMNVEV (reference sequence). The CDR3 DNA is TGTGCCAGCAGTTTATGGGGGGCTAATGAAAAACTGTTTTTT. As protein: CASSLWGANEKLFF. The variable domain in full, completed from reference TRBV27 and TRBJ1-4, reads EAQVTQNPRYLITVTGKKLTVTCSQNMNHEYMSWYRQDPGLGLRQIYYSMNVEVTDKGDVPEGYKVSRKEKRNFPLILESPSPNQTSLYFCASSLWGANEKLFFGSGTQLSVL.